This TCR beta chain derives from a study of cytomegalovirus exposure and HLA in healthy donors. Findings of the study overall: A later analysis found most CMV-associated TCR beta chains apparently HLA-restricted.

This PCR relied on a set of 60 Vbeta primers and 13 Jbeta primers. Profiling relied on immunoSEQ multiplex PCR, and the TCRdb table lists in-frame clones only, not all of them. The repertoire holds approximately 150,000 clones, with around 85% as singletons. The germline V gene encodes CDR1 KGHSH and CDR2 LQKENI. The CDR3 has 14 residues. Trimming took 3 bases from V and 0 from J, leaving 8 bases between them. In regard to this clone: Its antigen is still unknown.

Material: PBMCs. This sequence joins TRBV18 and TRBJ2-5; no definite D call. The clonotype comes from a woman aged 25 to 45 in good health and CMV-seronegative. This CDR3 is CASSPRGNQETQYF. The CDR3 nucleotides are TGTGCCAGCTCACCTCGAGGAAACCAAGAGACCCAGTACTTC.